The T cell receptor beta chain under discussion was sequenced for a study of blood T cells in healthy people across ages. Study-wide results and caveats: Both naive CD4+ cell counts and diversity were greater in long-lived donors than in aged donors. Shifts in expanded clonotypes may have been confounded by donor CMV status, which was unknown.

The CDR3 has 12 residues. Germline V gene lookup returns CDR1 SGHVS and CDR2 FQNEAQ. V was trimmed by 5 bases and J by 11 bases, leaving 13 bases between them. A note on this clonotype: Its cognate antigen is unknown.

A sample-barcoded 5' primer and a J-beta primer mix were used in a second PCR of about 7 to 12 cycles. The study obtained at least 2.5 million CDR3-containing paired-end reads from every sample. MiXCR, run by TCRdb on the 5' RACE reads, gives a single entry per CDR3 protein. This sample has fewer than 1,000,000 distinct CDR3 sequences, with under 55% found just once. The sample comprised blood. The chain couples TRBV7-8 to TRBJ2-1, with a tentative D call TRBD1 (6 bases). The clonotype was recovered from a man in his sixties in good health. The CDR3 DNA follows: TGTGCCAGCAGCCAACCACAGGGTAAGCAGTTCTTC. Protein sequence: CASSQPQGKQFF.